This T cell receptor beta chain was captured by sequencing in a study of blood T cells in healthy people across ages. This clonotype was recorded a few times. Its antigen is still unknown. The CDR3 covers 14 residues. The germline gives CDR1 ENHRY, CDR2 SYGVKD. Trimming at V came to 9 bases and at J to 0 bases, leaving 4 bases not matched to a gene. Next came a second PCR, run for roughly 7 to 12 cycles, which used a sample-barcoded 5' primer along with a J-beta primer mix. One entry per CDR3 protein, called by TCRdb with MiXCR from the 5' RACE reads. The sample lists 1.5 million to 1.8 million distinct CDR3 sequences, 40% to 45% occurring once. General study points: Significant beta diversity loss was already apparent by age around 36, declining roughly linearly. The diversity estimates, figures obtained from one million T cells, were considered underestimates. A greater number of naive CD4+ cells and higher diversity distinguished long-lived donors from aged donors.

The chain is built from TRBV10-3 and TRBJ1-4; 7 nucleotides align to TRBD1. The sample was blood. This TCR derives from a young woman in good health. CDR3 nucleotides: TGTGCCATTCGACAGGGACCAACTAATGAAAAACTGTTTTTT. Its translation is CAIRQGPTNEKLFF.